The T cell receptor beta chain described here comes from a study of shared clonotypes between healthy human individuals. How the authors handled the data: Junction-only immunoSEQ sequences carried no quality scores, so filtering differed. Only in-frame clones appear in the TCRdb table, and some are missing; sequencing was by immunoSEQ multiplex PCR. That table is the source of V, J and clone size, and D and trimming were worked out from the DNA. This repertoire shows over 95,000 clones, over 65% found once; its top ten account for over 20%. The origin of this receptor is a woman in her 30s in good health. Source material: memory CD8+ T cells sorted from blood. Specified subset: CD45RO+ cells pooled with CCR7-negative TemRA cells.

This chain's CDR3 is CASSVGNAARELFF. The CDR3 DNA is TGTGCCAGCAGCGTAGGGAATGCTGCGAGGGAGCTGTTTTTT. This rearrangement joins TRBV11-2 to TRBJ2-2; no firm D call. Germline assignment: CDR1 SGHAT and CDR2 FQNNGV. CDR3 size: 14 residues. V lost 5 bases, J lost 9 bases, and 16 bases lay in between.